This T cell receptor (beta chain) is from a study of blood T cells in healthy people across ages (dated by TCRdb to the mid-2010s). General notes on the study: In model experiments, roughly one uniquely barcoded TCR beta cDNA molecule per two T cells was captured by template switching. To track age-related changes in TCR beta repertoire diversity, the study relied on deep sequencing normalized with unique cDNA molecular identifiers. Using the same blood draw, the study looked at two additional independent replicas of 1 million unique cDNA reads for two donors, one aged 18 to 30 and the other aged 80 or older. To avoid experimental bias, donors of different ages were distributed randomly across sequencing lanes. Four age groups were formed from the donors: young (average 16 years), middle-aged (less than 40), aged (62) and long-lived (around 80).

This clonotype was observed once. It has no known antigen specificity. Just one base apart from a much larger clone, this may be a read error. Receptors were amplified or captured by 5' RACE. The listed sequencing device is Illumina HiSeq 2500. A second PCR of about 7 to 12 cycles was performed with a sample-barcoded 5' primer and a J-beta primer mix. A unique molecular identifier was introduced onto each TCR beta cDNA molecule by a template-switch 5' adaptor carrying 12 random nucleotides. Each sample yielded at least 3 million CDR3-containing paired-end reads. All of the RNA was converted into first-strand cDNA using the Mint cDNA synthesis kit, with a TRBC-specific oligonucleotide serving as the primer. Following uracil-DNA glycosylase treatment, all cDNA underwent a first 18-cycle PCR with the universal primers M1SS and BC2_uni_R. The paper's processing steps were these. For normalization, 1 million high-quality reads were randomly selected from each sample, with every read carrying a distinct molecular identifier. Reads with shared molecular identifiers were discarded instead of being binned into consensus sequences. MiTCR, with a Q25 quality threshold and the strictest error-elimination algorithm, was used for CDR3 identification, clonotype clustering and error correction. A nonparametric unseen species model with Euler transformation was used to estimate a lower bound on total TCR beta diversity. TCRdb passed the public sequencing reads through fastp at Q25 and MiXCR, retaining productive beta sequences. Each CDR3 protein appears once, grouped with its most common genes and DNA. These V and J calls derive from TCRdb rather than the authors' analysis. Here the sample has hundreds of thousands of distinct CDR3 sequences; around 31% occur a single time. The ten most abundant clones make up about 15% of the sample.

The paper's findings and limits, for the study overall: A strong correlation was found between observed TCR beta diversity and the percentage of naive T cells measured by flow cytometry. Because donor CMV infection status was unknown, age-related changes in expanded clonotypes were potentially confounded. Since profiling was done on bulk unsorted PBMCs, naive and antigen-experienced compartments could not be conclusively compared. Estimates of total diversity from one million sequenced T cells were regarded as lower bounds and underestimates. Compared with the aged group, the long-lived group had more naive CD4+ T cells, fewer expanded clones and increased TCR diversity, a pattern suggesting age selection. As age increased, observed TCR beta diversity per million T cells dropped in a roughly linear way, and a significant reduction was already evident by age 40.

Donors were 35 to 40 systemically healthy Caucasian individuals from Russia aged roughly 6 to 95 years. Around 10 milliliters of peripheral blood were drawn from each donor into EDTA-treated Vacutainer tubes. Ficoll-Paque density-gradient centrifugation was used to isolate PBMCs, with at least 6.5 million per sample. Trizol reagent was used to extract total RNA from PBMCs, with at least 6 micrograms per sample. For every donor, flow cytometry on a PBMC aliquot measured the percentage of naive CD45RAhigh/CD27high T cells. V loses 6 bases, J loses 7 bases, and the germline ends lie 13 bases apart. The germline V gene sets CDR1 to MDHEN and CDR2 to SYDVKM. Taken from cysteine to phenylalanine, the CDR3 has 12 residues. The read is trimmed to its CDR3 DNA, 36 bases read in frame from base 1.

The sample was blood. The sequence came from an elderly woman in good health. The chain links TRBV28 with TRBJ2-7; confidence is insufficient to name the D gene. The DNA reads as follows: TGTGCCAGCAGAACTACCTACAATGAGCAGTACTTC. Translated, it reads CASRTTYNEQYF.